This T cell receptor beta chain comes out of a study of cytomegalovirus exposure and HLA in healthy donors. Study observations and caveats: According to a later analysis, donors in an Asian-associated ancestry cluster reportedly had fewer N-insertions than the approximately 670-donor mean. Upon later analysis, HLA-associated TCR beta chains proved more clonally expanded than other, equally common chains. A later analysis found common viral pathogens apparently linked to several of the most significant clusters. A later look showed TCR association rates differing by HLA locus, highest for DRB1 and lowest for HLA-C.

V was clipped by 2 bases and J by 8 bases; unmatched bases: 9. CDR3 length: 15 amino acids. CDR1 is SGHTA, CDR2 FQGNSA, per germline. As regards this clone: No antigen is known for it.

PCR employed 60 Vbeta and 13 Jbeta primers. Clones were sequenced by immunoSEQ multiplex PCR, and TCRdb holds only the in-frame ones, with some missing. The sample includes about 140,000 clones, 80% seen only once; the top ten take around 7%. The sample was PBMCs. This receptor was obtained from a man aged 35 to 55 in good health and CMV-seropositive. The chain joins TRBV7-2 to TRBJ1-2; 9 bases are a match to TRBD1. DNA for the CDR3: TGTGCCAGCAGCTTAAACACAGGGGGCTTGGGCGGCTACACCTTC. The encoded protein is CASSLNTGGLGGYTF.